These T cell receptor beta chains were read from a single sample in a study of T cell repertoires in cytomegalovirus infection. TCRdb recomputed calls from the reads with MiXCR, one row per CDR3 protein. This table holds 600,000 to 800,000 distinct CDR3 sequences, roughly a quarter found once. Input material: CD8+ T cells from PBMCs. All receptors come from a human donor in good health (CMV status not recorded). Some clones in this sample may be carry-over from other donors' samples. Each CDR3 is given with its conserved first and last residue. A D gene is named only where the DNA matches it firmly. Only part of the rows carry a size: once, few, many, or a class if the clone is expanded.

J gene	clone size	V gene	D gene	CDR3 protein	CDR3 DNA
TRBJ1-1	.	TRBV7-9	.	CASSSRQSRWDTEAFF	TGTGCCAGCAGCTCTCGACAATCCCGGTGGGACACTGAAGCTTTCTTT
TRBJ2-1	few	TRBV20-1	.	CSASPGYEQFF	TGCAGTGCTAGTCCGGGTTATGAGCAGTTCTTC
TRBJ1-6	few	TRBV2	.	CASSERRQDGSPLHF	TGTGCCAGCAGTGAGCGACGCCAGGATGGTTCACCCCTCCACTTT
TRBJ1-1	.	TRBV7-9	.	CASIPVITGNTEAFF	TGTGCCAGCATCCCGGTAATAACGGGAAACACTGAAGCTTTCTTT
TRBJ2-4	.	TRBV7-2	.	CASQGGGLNIQYF	TGTGCCAGCCAGGGGGGAGGTTTAAACATTCAGTACTTC
TRBJ1-1	.	TRBV2	.	CASTSGTTDTEAFF	TGTGCCAGCACCTCCGGGACAACGGACACTGAAGCTTTCTTT
TRBJ2-1	once	TRBV9	TRBD1	CASSVVVGQGSYNEQFF	TGTGCCAGCAGCGTAGTAGTGGGACAGGGGTCCTACAATGAGCAGTTCTTC
TRBJ2-2	.	TRBV7-4	TRBD1	CASSPADRGDTGELFF	TGTGCCAGCAGCCCCGCGGACAGGGGGGACACCGGGGAGCTGTTTTTT
TRBJ2-1	few	TRBV6-1	.	CASSPSKGWYEQFF	TGTGCCAGCAGTCCTTCAAAGGGGTGGTATGAGCAGTTCTTC
TRBJ1-1	many	TRBV28	TRBD1	CASSWTTGVTEAFF	TGTGCCAGCAGCTGGACGACAGGGGTGACTGAAGCTTTCTTT
TRBJ2-7	few	TRBV23-1	.	CASNSDGNYEQYF	TGCGCCAGCAATTCGGACGGTAACTACGAGCAGTACTTC
TRBJ1-4	.	TRBV25-1	TRBD1	CASSESGTDHNEKLFF	TGTGCCAGCAGTGAGTCCGGGACAGACCATAATGAAAAACTGTTTTTT
TRBJ2-7	.	TRBV28	.	CVSIHGESSYEQYF	TGTGTCAGCATCCACGGGGAGAGCTCCTACGAGCAGTACTTC
TRBJ1-1	few	TRBV7-9	.	CASSLVRDEAFF	TGTGCCAGCAGCTTAGTTCGGGATGAAGCTTTCTTT
TRBJ2-5	.	TRBV6-6	.	CASRPRWGETQYF	TGTGCCAGCCGGCCCAGGTGGGGAGAGACCCAGTACTTC
TRBJ1-4	.	TRBV13	TRBD1	CASRTGGGEKLFF	TGTGCCAGCCGGACAGGGGGAGGTGAAAAACTGTTTTTT
TRBJ1-2	.	TRBV12-3/TRBV12-4	TRBD1	CASSGQGMGYGYTF	TGTGCCAGCAGCGGACAGGGGATGGGCTATGGCTACACCTTC
TRBJ2-1	many	TRBV7-9	.	CASSLEGTLGDEQFF	TGTGCCAGCAGCTTAGAGGGGACCCTAGGGGATGAGCAGTTCTTC
TRBJ2-1	few	TRBV5-8	.	CASSFFVPGLGEQFF	TGTGCCAGCAGCTTTTTTGTCCCGGGCCTGGGTGAGCAGTTCTTC
TRBJ2-1	.	TRBV19	.	CASSIDRDFNQDPYNEQFF	TGTGCCAGTAGTATAGATAGGGACTTCAACCAAGACCCCTACAATGAGCAGTTCTTC
TRBJ2-1	.	TRBV4-1	TRBD1	CASSQARGRVFEQFF	TGCGCCAGCAGCCAAGCCAGGGGGCGAGTGTTTGAGCAGTTCTTC
TRBJ2-1	many	TRBV11-3	.	CASSTPLGGSYNEQFF	TGTGCCAGCAGCACCCCCCTCGGGGGTTCCTACAATGAGCAGTTCTTC
TRBJ1-1	many	TRBV6-2/TRBV6-3	.	CASSYGPHTEAFF	TGTGCCAGCAGTTACGGTCCACACACTGAAGCTTTCTTT
TRBJ2-1	few	TRBV2	TRBD2	CASSASGGAFYNEQFF	TGTGCCAGCAGCGCTAGCGGGGGGGCGTTTTACAATGAGCAGTTCTTC
TRBJ2-3	.	TRBV29-1	.	CSATVFTDTQYF	TGCAGCGCCACGGTATTCACAGATACGCAGTATTTT
TRBJ1-1	many	TRBV7-8	.	CASSFPDRGGDTEAFF	TGTGCCAGCAGCTTTCCGGACCGGGGGGGAGACACTGAAGCTTTCTTT
TRBJ1-1	.	TRBV6-5	.	CASQTQGNTEAFF	TGTGCCAGTCAAACACAGGGGAACACTGAAGCTTTCTTT
TRBJ2-5	.	TRBV7-6	TRBD1	CASSFKTGRETQYF	TGTGCCAGCAGCTTCAAGACAGGGAGAGAGACCCAGTACTTC
TRBJ2-6	.	TRBV20-1	TRBD1	CSARTGGSGANVLTF	TGCAGTGCCAGGACAGGAGGCTCTGGGGCCAACGTCCTGACTTTC
TRBJ2-5	many	TRBV7-9	.	CASSQTSSWETQYF	TGTGCCAGCAGCCAAACTAGTTCTTGGGAGACCCAGTACTTC
TRBJ1-1	many	TRBV7-9	.	CASSYRATTEAFF	TGTGCCAGCAGCTACAGGGCGACCACTGAAGCTTTCTTT
TRBJ1-1	.	TRBV29-1	TRBD1	CSVEGRGLMNTEAFF	TGCAGCGTTGAAGGCAGGGGGCTAATGAACACTGAAGCTTTCTTT
TRBJ2-5	.	TRBV11-1	.	CTSSLTSSLRETQYF	TGTACCAGCAGCTTAACTTCCTCCCTCCGAGAGACCCAGTACTTC
TRBJ1-1	few	TRBV9	.	CASSPRAGKNTEAFF	TGTGCCAGCAGCCCCCGAGCAGGGAAGAACACTGAAGCTTTCTTT
TRBJ1-2	.	TRBV9	.	CASSGQTLNGYTF	TGTGCCAGCAGCGGACAGACCTTAAACGGCTACACCTTC
TRBJ2-5	few	TRBV6-2/TRBV6-3	TRBD1	CASSLVQGWRETQYF	TGTGCCAGCAGCCTAGTACAGGGGTGGAGGGAGACCCAGTACTTC
TRBJ2-7	.	TRBV20-1	.	CSASEGLYEQYF	TGCAGTGCTTCGGAGGGCCTCTACGAGCAGTACTTC